Each of the 5 T cell receptor beta chains below was sequenced from the same sample in a study of blood T cell repertoires in COVID-19. Generated by immunoSEQ multiplex PCR, the TCRdb table keeps only in-frame clones and is missing some. The sample has 360,000 or so clones, roughly 87% seen once. The sample consisted of PBMCs or T cells enriched from blood (not recorded which). Receptors were obtained from a woman in her forties or fifties who had recovered from COVID-19.

Worth noting for this clone: Since no conserved phenylalanine or tryptophan closes the CDR3, a read error is the likely cause. Because the CDR3's place on the DNA is in doubt, the DNA is left out and the CDR3 is given as listed by TCRdb. The chain couples TRBV6-2 or TRBV6-3 to TRBJ1-2. The CDR3 spans 13 amino acids, including both terminal residues. Looked up from germline, CDR1 is MNHEY and CDR2 is SVGEGT. The CDR3 sequence: CASSLGGPPRFPP.

This clone was found a few times. V usage is TRBV30 and J usage is TRBJ1-6, with a possible D match to TRBD1 (6 bases). Trimming cost V 3 bases and J 0 bases, with 9 bases left between them. Germline loops: CDR1 GTSNPN, CDR2 SVGIG (reference sequence). The CDR3 totals 15 residues. CDR3 nucleotides: TGTGCCTGGAGCACAGGGCGCTCCTATAATTCACCCCTCCACTTT. Translating it yields CAWSTGRSYNSPLHF.

The chain links TRBV7-3 to TRBJ2-5; the D gene is possibly TRBD1 (6 bases). V lost 4 bases and J lost 1, with 7 bases in between. The CDR3 is 13 amino acids. Germline lookup yields CDR1 SGHTA and CDR2 FQGTGA. CDR3 in amino acids: CASSSGAQETQYF. The CDR3 DNA is TGTGCCAGCAGCTCAGGGGCCCAAGAGACCCAGTACTTC.

This sequence joins TRBV24-1 and TRBJ2-1, with TRBD2 identical over 7 bases. CDR3 length: 14 amino acids. Trimming at V came to 0 bases and at J to 14 bases, leaving 9 bases not matched to a gene. CDR1 and CDR2 (germline): KGHDR, SFDVKD. The CDR3 sequence is CATSDLASGAGEFF. CDR3 nucleotide sequence: TGTGCCACCAGTGATTTGGCAAGTGGGGCGGGGGAGTTCTTC.

This clone was seen only a few times. This sequence joins TRBV15 and TRBJ2-1; D is possibly TRBD2 (6 bases). The CDR3 is 14 residues long. CDR1 LNHNV and CDR2 YYDKDF come from the germline V gene (reference sequence). The V gene lost 2 bases and the J gene lost 9 bases, with 14 bases spanning the gap. CDR3 sequence reads: CATSRPDAGGEQFF. DNA for the CDR3: TGTGCCACCAGCAGACCCGATGCCGGGGGTGAGCAGTTCTTC.